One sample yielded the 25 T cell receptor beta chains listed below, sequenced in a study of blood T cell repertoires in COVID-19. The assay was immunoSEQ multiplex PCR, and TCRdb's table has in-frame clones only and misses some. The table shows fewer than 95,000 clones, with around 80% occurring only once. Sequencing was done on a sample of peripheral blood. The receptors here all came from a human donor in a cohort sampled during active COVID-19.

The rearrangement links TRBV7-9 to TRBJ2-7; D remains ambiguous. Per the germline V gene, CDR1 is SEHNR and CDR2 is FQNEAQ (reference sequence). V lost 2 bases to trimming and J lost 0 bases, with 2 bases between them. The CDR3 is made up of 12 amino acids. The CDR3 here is CASSLHSYEQYF. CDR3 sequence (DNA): TGTGCCAGCAGCTTACACTCCTACGAGCAGTACTTC. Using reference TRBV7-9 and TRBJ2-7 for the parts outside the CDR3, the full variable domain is DTGVSQNPRHKITKRGQNVTFRCDPISEHNRLYWYRQTLGQGPEFLTYFQNEAQLEKSRLLSDRFSAERPKGSFSTLEIQRTEQGDSAMYLCASSLHSYEQYFGPGTRLTVT.

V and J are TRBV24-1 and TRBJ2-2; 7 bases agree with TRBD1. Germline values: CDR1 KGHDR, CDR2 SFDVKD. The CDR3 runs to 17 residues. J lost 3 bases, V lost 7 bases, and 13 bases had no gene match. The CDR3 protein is CATSSPRQGPDTGELFF. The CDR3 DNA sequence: TGTGCCACCAGCTCCCCCCGACAGGGACCCGACACCGGGGAGCTGTTTTTT.

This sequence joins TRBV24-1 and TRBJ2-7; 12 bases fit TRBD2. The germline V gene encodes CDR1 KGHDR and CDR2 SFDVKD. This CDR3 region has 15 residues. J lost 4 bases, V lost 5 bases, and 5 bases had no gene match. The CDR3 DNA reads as TGTGCCACCAGTGCCCCGACTAGCGGGGGATACGAGCAGTACTTC. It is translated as CATSAPTSGGYEQYF.

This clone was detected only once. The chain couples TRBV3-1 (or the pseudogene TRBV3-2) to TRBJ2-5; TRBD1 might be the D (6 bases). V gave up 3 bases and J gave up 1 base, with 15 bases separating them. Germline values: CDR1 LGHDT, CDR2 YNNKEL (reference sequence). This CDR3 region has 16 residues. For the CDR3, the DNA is TGTGCCAGCAGCCATCTCCCGGGACACCTCCAAGAGACCCAGTACTTC. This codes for CASSHLPGHLQETQYF.

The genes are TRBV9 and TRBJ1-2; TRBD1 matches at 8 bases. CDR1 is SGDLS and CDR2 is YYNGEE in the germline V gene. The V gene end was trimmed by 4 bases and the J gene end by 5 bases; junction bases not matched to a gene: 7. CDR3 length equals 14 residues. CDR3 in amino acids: CASSSPGQVYGYTF. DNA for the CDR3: TGTGCCAGCAGCTCACCGGGACAGGTTTATGGCTACACCTTC.

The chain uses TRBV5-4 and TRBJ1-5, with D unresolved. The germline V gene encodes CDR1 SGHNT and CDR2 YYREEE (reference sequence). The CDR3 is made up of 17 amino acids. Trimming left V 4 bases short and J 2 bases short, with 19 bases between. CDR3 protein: CASSTPGERGGNQPQHF. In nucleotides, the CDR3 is TGTGCCAGCAGCACCCCCGGGGAACGAGGTGGCAATCAGCCCCAGCATTTT.

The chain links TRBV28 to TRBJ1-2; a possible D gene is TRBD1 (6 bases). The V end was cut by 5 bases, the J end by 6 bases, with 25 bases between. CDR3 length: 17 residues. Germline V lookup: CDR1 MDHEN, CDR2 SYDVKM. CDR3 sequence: CASSPQTDSASSDGYTF. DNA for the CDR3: TGTGCCAGCAGTCCTCAGACGGACAGCGCTTCGTCGGATGGCTACACCTTC.

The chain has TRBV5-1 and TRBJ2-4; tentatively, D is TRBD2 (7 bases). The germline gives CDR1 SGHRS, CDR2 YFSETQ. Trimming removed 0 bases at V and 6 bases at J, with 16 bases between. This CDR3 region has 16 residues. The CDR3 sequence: CASSLAGGRSGNIQYF. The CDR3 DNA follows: TGCGCCAGCAGCTTGGCCGGGGGGCGTAGTGGAAACATTCAGTACTTC.

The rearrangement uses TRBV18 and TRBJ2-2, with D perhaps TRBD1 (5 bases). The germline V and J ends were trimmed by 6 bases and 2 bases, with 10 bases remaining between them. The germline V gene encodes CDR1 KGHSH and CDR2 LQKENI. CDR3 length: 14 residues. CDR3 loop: CASSGQRNTGELFF. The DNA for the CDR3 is TGTGCCAGCTCGGGGCAGAGAAACACCGGGGAGCTGTTTTTT.

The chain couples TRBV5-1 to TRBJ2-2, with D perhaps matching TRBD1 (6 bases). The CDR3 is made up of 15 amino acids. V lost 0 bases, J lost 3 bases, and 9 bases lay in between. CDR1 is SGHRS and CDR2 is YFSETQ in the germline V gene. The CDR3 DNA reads TGCGCCAGCAGCTTGGGGACAGCCTACACCGGGGAGCTGTTTTTT. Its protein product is CASSLGTAYTGELFF.

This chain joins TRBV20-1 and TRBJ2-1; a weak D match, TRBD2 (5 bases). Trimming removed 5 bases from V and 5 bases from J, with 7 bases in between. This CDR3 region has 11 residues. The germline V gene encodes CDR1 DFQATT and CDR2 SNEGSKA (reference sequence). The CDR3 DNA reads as TGCAGTGCTGCGCGGGACAATGAGCAGTTCTTC. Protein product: CSAARDNEQFF.

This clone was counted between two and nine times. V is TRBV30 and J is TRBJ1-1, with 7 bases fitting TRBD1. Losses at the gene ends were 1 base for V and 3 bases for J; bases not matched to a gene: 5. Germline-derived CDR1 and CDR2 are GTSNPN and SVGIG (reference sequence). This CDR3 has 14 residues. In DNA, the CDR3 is TGTGCCTGGAGTGCAGGGGGAAGGGACACTGAAGCTTTCTTT. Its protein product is CAWSAGGRDTEAFF.

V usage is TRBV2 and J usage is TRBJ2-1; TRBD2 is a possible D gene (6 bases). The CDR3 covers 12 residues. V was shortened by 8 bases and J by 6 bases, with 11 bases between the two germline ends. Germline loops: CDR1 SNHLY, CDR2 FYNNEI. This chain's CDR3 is CASRGNSNEQFF. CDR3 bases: TGTGCCAGCCGCGGGAACTCCAATGAGCAGTTCTTC.

The CDR3 DNA reads TGTGCCAGCAGCTTGGTCAGGGGTAATAATTCACCCCTCCACTTT. It translates to CASSLVRGNNSPLHF. The chain joins TRBV5-8 to TRBJ1-6; D might be TRBD1 (6 bases). The V and J ends lost 0 bases and 5 bases respectively, with 9 bases between them. Germline assignment: CDR1 SGHTS and CDR2 YDEGEE. This CDR3 is built from 15 residues.

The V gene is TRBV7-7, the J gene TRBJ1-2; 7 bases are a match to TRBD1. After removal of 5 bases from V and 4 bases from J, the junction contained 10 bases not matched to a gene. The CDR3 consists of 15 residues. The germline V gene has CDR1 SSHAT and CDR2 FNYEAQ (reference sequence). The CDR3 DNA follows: TGTGCCAGCAGCGAACAGGGGCCGCCCTTCTATGGCTACACCTTC. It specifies CASSEQGPPFYGYTF.

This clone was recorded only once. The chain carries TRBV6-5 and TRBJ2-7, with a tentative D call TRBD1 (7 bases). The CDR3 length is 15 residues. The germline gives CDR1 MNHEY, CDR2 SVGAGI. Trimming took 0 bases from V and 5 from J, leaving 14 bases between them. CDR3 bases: TGTGCCAGCAGTTACTCGGGGGGCAGGGGGGACGAGCAGTACTTC. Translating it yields CASSYSGGRGDEQYF.

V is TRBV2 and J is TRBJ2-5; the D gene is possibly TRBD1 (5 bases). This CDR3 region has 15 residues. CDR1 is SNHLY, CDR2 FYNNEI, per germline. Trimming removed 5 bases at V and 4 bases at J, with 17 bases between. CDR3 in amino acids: CASSMEATRGETQYF. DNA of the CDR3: TGTGCCAGCAGTATGGAAGCGACAAGGGGAGAGACCCAGTACTTC. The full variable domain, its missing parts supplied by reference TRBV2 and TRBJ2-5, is EPEVTQTPSHQVTQMGQEVILRCVPISNHLYFYWYRQILGQKVEFLVSFYNNEISEKSEIFDDQFSVERPDGSNFTLKIRSTKLEDSAMYFCASSMEATRGETQYFGPGTRLLVL.

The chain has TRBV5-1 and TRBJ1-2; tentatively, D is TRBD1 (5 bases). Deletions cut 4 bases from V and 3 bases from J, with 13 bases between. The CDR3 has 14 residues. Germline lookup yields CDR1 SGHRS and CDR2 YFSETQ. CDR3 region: CASSRIGGDYGYTF. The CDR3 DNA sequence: TGCGCCAGCAGCCGTATCGGAGGGGACTATGGCTACACCTTC.

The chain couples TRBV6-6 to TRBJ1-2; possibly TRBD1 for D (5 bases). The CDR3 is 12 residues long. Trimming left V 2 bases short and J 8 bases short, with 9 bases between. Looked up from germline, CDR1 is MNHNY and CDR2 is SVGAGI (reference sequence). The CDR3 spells CASSYAGEGYTF. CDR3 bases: TGTGCCAGCAGTTACGCGGGGGAAGGCTACACCTTC.

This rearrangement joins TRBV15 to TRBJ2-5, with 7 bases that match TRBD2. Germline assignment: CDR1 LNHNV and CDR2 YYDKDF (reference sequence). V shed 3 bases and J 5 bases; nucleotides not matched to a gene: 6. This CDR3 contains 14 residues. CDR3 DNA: TGTGCCACCAGCAGCCGCGGGGGAGGGGAGACCCAGTACTTC. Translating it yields CATSSRGGGETQYF.

CDR3 region: CASSLRTGAGSGNTIYF. For the CDR3, the DNA is TGTGCCAGCAGCTTAAGGACAGGGGCGGGTTCTGGAAACACCATATATTTT. The chain recombines TRBV5-4 with TRBJ1-3; TRBD1 matches 9 bases. This CDR3 is 17 amino acids long. V lost 2 bases to trimming and J lost 1 base; unmatched junction nucleotides: 7. The germline V gene encodes CDR1 SGHNT and CDR2 YYREEE (reference sequence).

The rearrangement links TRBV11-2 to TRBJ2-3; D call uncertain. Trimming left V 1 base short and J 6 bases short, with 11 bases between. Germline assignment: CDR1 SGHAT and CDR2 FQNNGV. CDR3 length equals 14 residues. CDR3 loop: CASSLGAGGDTQYF. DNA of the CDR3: TGTGCCAGCAGCTTAGGGGCCGGTGGGGATACGCAGTATTTT.

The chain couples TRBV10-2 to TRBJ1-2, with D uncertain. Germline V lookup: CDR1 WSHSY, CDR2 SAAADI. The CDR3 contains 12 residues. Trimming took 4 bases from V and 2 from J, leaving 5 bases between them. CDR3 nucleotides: TGCGCCAGCAGTGTGGAGAACTATGGCTACACCTTC. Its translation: CASSVENYGYTF.

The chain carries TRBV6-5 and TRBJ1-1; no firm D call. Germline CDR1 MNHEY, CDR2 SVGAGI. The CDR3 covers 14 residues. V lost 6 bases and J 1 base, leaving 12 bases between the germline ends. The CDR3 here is CASSRQRGNTEAFF. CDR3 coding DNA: TGTGCCAGCAGCCGTCAACGGGGGAACACTGAAGCTTTCTTT.

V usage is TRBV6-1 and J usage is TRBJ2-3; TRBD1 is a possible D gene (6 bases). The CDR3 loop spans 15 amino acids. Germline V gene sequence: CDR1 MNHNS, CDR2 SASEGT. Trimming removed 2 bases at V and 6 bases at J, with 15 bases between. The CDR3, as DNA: TGTGCCAGCAGTGAAAGTGGCAGGGGTGCCGATACGCAGTATTTT. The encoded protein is CASSESGRGADTQYF.